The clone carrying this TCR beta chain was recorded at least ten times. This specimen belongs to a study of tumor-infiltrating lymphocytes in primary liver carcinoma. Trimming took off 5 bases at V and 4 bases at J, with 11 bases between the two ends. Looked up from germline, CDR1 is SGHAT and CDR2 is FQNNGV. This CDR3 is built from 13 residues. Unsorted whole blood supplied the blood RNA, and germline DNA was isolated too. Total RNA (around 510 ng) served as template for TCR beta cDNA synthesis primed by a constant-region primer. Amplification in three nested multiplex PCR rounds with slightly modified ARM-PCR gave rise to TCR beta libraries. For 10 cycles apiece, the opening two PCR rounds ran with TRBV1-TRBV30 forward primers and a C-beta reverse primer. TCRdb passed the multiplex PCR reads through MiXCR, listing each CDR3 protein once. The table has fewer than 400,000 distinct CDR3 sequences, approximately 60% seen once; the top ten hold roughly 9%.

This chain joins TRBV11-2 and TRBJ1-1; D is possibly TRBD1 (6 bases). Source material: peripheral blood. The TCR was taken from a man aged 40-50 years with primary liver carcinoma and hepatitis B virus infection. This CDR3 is CASSVQGSTEAFF. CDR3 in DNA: TGTGCCAGCAGCGTACAGGGATCCACTGAAGCTTTCTTT.